These 30 T cell receptor beta chains were sequenced from one sample in a study of cytomegalovirus exposure and HLA in healthy donors. 60 Vbeta and 13 Jbeta primers were used in PCR. The repertoire was sequenced with immunoSEQ multiplex PCR; TCRdb's copy has only in-frame clones and lacks some. The sample yields about 140,000 clones, 65% to 90% seen once. Sequenced input: PBMCs. The source is a female donor in good health and CMV-seronegative.

V gene TRBV29-1 combines with J gene TRBJ2-5, with D possibly TRBD1 on 7 matching bases. Gene TRBJ2-7 matches the end of the DNA better, so the J call may be wrong. The CDR3 runs 12 residues. The germline V gene has CDR1 SQVTM and CDR2 ANQGSEA. The CDR3 coding sequence is TGCAGCGTTGAGGAGGGGGCGGTCGAGCAGTACTTC. This sequence encodes CSVEEGAVEQYF.

The chain employs TRBV7-9 and TRBJ2-5; TRBD2 agrees at 9 bases. With 5 bases clipped from V and 3 bases from J, the junction kept 1 base outside the gene matches. This CDR3 contains 13 residues. From germline, CDR1 is SEHNR and CDR2 FQNEAQ (reference sequence). For the CDR3, the DNA is TGTGCCAGCAGCCGGACTAGCGAAGAGACCCAGTACTTC. Encoded protein: CASSRTSEETQYF.

The chain recombines TRBV7-8 with TRBJ2-5; unclear D gene. The CDR3 extends over 12 amino acids. CDR1 SGHVS and CDR2 FQNEAQ come from the germline V gene. V was pared by 3 bases and J by 0 bases, with 2 bases between. The CDR3 sequence is CASSFYQETQYF. Here the CDR3 DNA reads TGTGCCAGCAGCTTCTACCAAGAGACCCAGTACTTC. Using reference TRBV7-8 and TRBJ2-5 for the parts outside the CDR3, the full variable domain is GAGVSQSPRYKVAKRGQDVALRCDPISGHVSLFWYQQALGQGPEFLTYFQNEAQLDKSGLPSDRFFAERPEGSVSTLKIQRTQQEDSAVYLCASSFYQETQYFGPGTRLLVL.

The chain carries TRBV2 and TRBJ1-5; 7 bases line up with TRBD1. The CDR3 loop spans 14 amino acids. V was clipped by 6 bases and J by 2 bases; unmatched bases: 4. Looked up from germline, CDR1 is SNHLY and CDR2 is FYNNEI. Here the CDR3 reads CASSFGTGNQPQHF. CDR3 coding DNA: TGTGCCAGCAGCTTCGGGACAGGCAATCAGCCCCAGCATTTT.

The chain couples TRBV18 to TRBJ2-7; 10 bases match TRBD2. Germline trimming cut 6 bases from V and 3 bases from J; bases unmatched to any gene: 5. CDR1 and CDR2 (germline): KGHSH, LQKENI. This CDR3 is built from 14 residues. The chain's CDR3 is CASSLGLADYEQYF. The CDR3 region has the DNA TGTGCCAGCTCGCTCGGACTAGCGGACTACGAGCAGTACTTC.

The rearrangement uses TRBV27 and TRBJ2-5; D is unclear. The germline V and J ends were trimmed by 3 bases and 4 bases, with 12 bases remaining between them. CDR1 is MNHEY, CDR2 SMNVEV, per germline (reference sequence). There are 14 residues in the CDR3. CDR3 residues: CASSFDQTRETQYF. CDR3 coding DNA: TGTGCCAGCAGTTTCGACCAGACAAGAGAGACCCAGTACTTC.

The rearrangement joins TRBV5-5 to TRBJ1-1, with D perhaps matching TRBD1 (6 bases). Trimming stripped 4 bases from V and 0 bases from J, with 13 bases between. CDR1 is SGHKS, CDR2 YYEKEE, per germline (reference sequence). The CDR3 runs 15 residues. This chain's CDR3 is CASSGWTVMNTEAFF. CDR3 coding DNA: TGTGCCAGCAGCGGGTGGACAGTCATGAACACTGAAGCTTTCTTT. The full variable domain, rest sourced from reference TRBV5-5 and TRBJ1-1, is DAGVTQSPTHLIKTRGQQVTLRCSPISGHKSVSWYQQVLGQGPQFIFQYYEKEERGRGNFPDRFSARQFPNYSSELNVNALLLGDSALYLCASSGWTVMNTEAFFGQGTRLTVV.

The genes are TRBV28 and TRBJ2-5; D is possibly TRBD2 (5 bases). CDR1 MDHEN and CDR2 SYDVKM come from the germline V gene. The CDR3 totals 12 residues. Deletions cut 9 bases from V and 5 bases from J, with 13 bases between. Here the CDR3 reads CASSGNSETQYF. CDR3 DNA sequence: TGTGCCAGTTCGGGGAATTCGGAGACCCAGTACTTC. The variable domain in full, completed from reference TRBV28 and TRBJ2-5, reads DVKVTQSSRYLVKRTGEKVFLECVQDMDHENMFWYRQDPGLGLRLIYFSYDVKMKEKGDIPEGYSVSREKKERFSLILESASTNQTSMYLCASSGNSETQYFGPGTRLLVL.

J is TRBJ2-1 and V is TRBV6-5, with TRBD2 identical over 7 bases. The CDR3 length is 15 residues. CDR1 and CDR2 (germline): MNHEY, SVGAGI. The ends lost 4 bases at V and 0 bases at J; junction bases unmatched: 3. CDR3 region: CASSFGRSSYNEQFF. The DNA of the CDR3 is TGTGCCAGCAGTTTCGGGAGGTCCTCCTACAATGAGCAGTTCTTC.

V usage is TRBV4-1 and J usage is TRBJ1-2; D might be TRBD1 (5 bases). Trimming removed 2 bases from V and 1 base from J, with 8 bases in between. CDR1 and CDR2 from the germline V gene are MGHRA and YSYEKL. This CDR3 has 14 amino acids. The CDR3 DNA reads as TGCGCCAGCAGCCAACAGGGCCTTAACTATGGCTACACCTTC. It encodes CASSQQGLNYGYTF.

The chain couples TRBV5-6 to TRBJ2-2; D is unclear. With 0 bases removed from V and 0 bases from J, the gap between germline ends came to 9 bases. Germline V gives CDR1 SGHDT, CDR2 YYEEEE. CDR3 length: 16 residues. CDR3 in amino acids: CASSLVTGPNTGELFF. DNA of the CDR3: TGTGCCAGCAGCTTGGTTACGGGTCCGAACACCGGGGAGCTGTTTTTT.

Only a few counts were recorded for this clone. This specimen includes other DNA sequences encoding the same CDR3. This rearrangement joins TRBV11-2 to TRBJ2-1; 9 positions agree with TRBD2. This CDR3 contains 15 residues. With 5 bases clipped from V and 2 bases from J, the junction kept 4 bases outside the gene matches. CDR1 is SGHAT, CDR2 FQNNGV, per germline. In nucleotides, the CDR3 is TGTGCCAGCAGCCCGACTAGCGGTGCCTACAATGAGCAGTTCTTC. It translates to CASSPTSGAYNEQFF.

The J gene is TRBJ2-3, the V gene TRBV10-2, with 8 bases that match TRBD2. This CDR3 region has 15 residues. Trimming at V came to 6 bases and at J to 4 bases, leaving 9 bases not matched to a gene. The germline V gene has CDR1 WSHSY and CDR2 SAAADI. The CDR3 sequence: CASRGGLGSPDTQYF. The CDR3 bases are TGCGCCAGCAGGGGGGGACTAGGGTCACCAGATACGCAGTATTTT.

This clone was recorded once. The rearrangement uses TRBV29-1 and TRBJ1-4; D is possibly TRBD1 (5 bases). This CDR3 has 13 residues. The germline V gene has CDR1 SQVTM and CDR2 ANQGSEA. V was clipped by 6 bases and J by 7 bases, with 15 bases between them. The CDR3 sequence is CSVKFQGSEKLFF. DNA of the CDR3: TGCAGCGTGAAGTTCCAGGGAAGTGAAAAACTGTTTTTT.

The J gene is TRBJ2-1, the V gene TRBV27, with D perhaps TRBD2 (5 bases). The CDR3 loop spans 16 amino acids. The germline V gene has CDR1 MNHEY and CDR2 SMNVEV (reference sequence). The germline V and J ends were trimmed by 2 bases and 3 bases, with 14 bases remaining between them. The CDR3 protein is CASSLLERLLYNEQFF. In DNA, the CDR3 is TGTGCCAGCAGTTTACTGGAGCGGCTGCTCTACAATGAGCAGTTCTTC.

The DNA for the CDR3 is TGTGCCAGCAGCCCACGCGGGAGGGCAGGAGAGACCCAGTACTTC. Protein product: CASSPRGRAGETQYF. This chain links TRBV5-6 with TRBJ2-5; 9 bases align to TRBD2. CDR1 is SGHDT, CDR2 YYEEEE, per germline. V was clipped by 4 bases and J by 4 bases; unmatched bases: 8. The length of the CDR3 is 15 residues.

The genes are TRBV6-1 and TRBJ1-1; TRBD1 aligns across 7 bases. Germline values: CDR1 MNHNS, CDR2 SASEGT. This CDR3 is built from 14 residues. With 5 bases clipped from V and 1 base from J, the junction kept 4 bases outside the gene matches. Here the CDR3 reads CASSPKGANTEAFF. The CDR3 coding sequence is TGTGCCAGCAGTCCTAAGGGGGCGAACACTGAAGCTTTCTTT.

The chain carries TRBV2 and TRBJ2-3; no clear D. CDR3 size: 14 residues. Looked up from germline, CDR1 is SNHLY and CDR2 is FYNNEI. V was trimmed by 4 bases and J by 8 bases, leaving 16 bases between them. CDR3 loop: CASSALEGTGTQYF. CDR3 bases: TGTGCCAGCAGTGCCCTAGAAGGTACGGGTACGCAGTATTTT.

This rearrangement joins TRBV5-1 to TRBJ2-7; TRBD1 matches 11 bases. Germline CDR1 and CDR2: SGHRS and YFSETQ. The J segment lost 4 bases and the V segment lost 4 bases, leaving 7 bases of the junction unmatched. The CDR3 sequence is 15 residues long. The CDR3 loop is CASSTGQGARYEQYF. The CDR3 nucleotides read TGCGCCAGCAGCACAGGACAGGGGGCACGGTACGAGCAGTACTTC.

The count of this clone is one. In the same sample, other DNA sequences code for this CDR3. V gene TRBV2 combines with J gene TRBJ2-7, with TRBD1 matching 8 bases. V lost 6 bases to trimming and J lost 3 bases; unmatched junction nucleotides: 7. The CDR3 totals 14 residues. CDR1 and CDR2 from the germline V gene are SNHLY and FYNNEI. For the CDR3, the DNA is TGTGCCAGCAGCGCCGGACAGGGCGGCTACGAGCAGTACTTC. Encoded protein: CASSAGQGGYEQYF.

V is TRBV7-3 and J is TRBJ2-2; D remains ambiguous. From germline, CDR1 is SGHTA and CDR2 FQGTGA. Trimming stripped 4 bases from V and 6 bases from J, with 9 bases between. The CDR3 length is 13 residues. The CDR3 spells CASSSRQAGELFF. The CDR3 DNA follows: TGTGCCAGCAGCTCCCGACAAGCCGGGGAGCTGTTTTTT.

V is TRBV29-1 and J is TRBJ2-5; 10 bases map to TRBD1. The CDR3 length is 15 residues. Germline lookup yields CDR1 SQVTM and CDR2 ANQGSEA. V lost 5 bases, J lost 2 bases, and 8 bases stayed unmatched. CDR3 residues: CSVLTGTGDQETQYF. CDR3 DNA: TGCAGCGTTCTCACCGGGACAGGGGATCAAGAGACCCAGTACTTC.

The J gene is TRBJ1-1, the V gene TRBV6-5, with 8 bases that match TRBD1. Trimming took 4 bases from V and 5 from J; bases not matched to a gene: 6. The germline CDR1 and CDR2 sequences are MNHEY and SVGAGI. This CDR3 region has 14 residues. In nucleotides, the CDR3 is TGTGCCAGCAGTTCCGCTACAGGGGGAACTGAAGCTTTCTTT. Translating it yields CASSSATGGTEAFF.

This clone was seen a single time. The rearrangement joins TRBV28 to TRBJ1-1, with 7 bases identical to TRBD1. Germline-derived CDR1 and CDR2 are MDHEN and SYDVKM. The trim removed 7 bases at V and 2 bases at J, leaving 7 bases unmatched. This CDR3 has 14 residues. CDR3 bases: TGTGCCAGCACCACGGGACAGATTAACACTGAAGCTTTCTTT. Its translation is CASTTGQINTEAFF. Looking up the rest from reference TRBV28 and TRBJ1-1 gives the full variable domain: DVKVTQSSRYLVKRTGEKVFLECVQDMDHENMFWYRQDPGLGLRLIYFSYDVKMKEKGDIPEGYSVSREKKERFSLILESASTNQTSMYLCASTTGQINTEAFFGQGTRLTVV.

V gene TRBV5-7 combines with J gene TRBJ2-2, with TRBD1 as a possible D gene (6 bases). TRBV5-7 is sorted into the ORF group, with uncertain function. This CDR3 is 15 amino acids long. V lost 4 bases to trimming and J lost 2 bases, with 12 bases between them. The CDR3 bases are TGTGCCAGCAGCGGGACGGACAGAAACACCGGGGAGCTGTTTTTT. Translating gives CASSGTDRNTGELFF.

CDR3 loop: CASSLTGRNQPQHF. The CDR3 DNA is TGTGCCAGCAGCTTGACAGGTCGAAATCAGCCCCAGCATTTT. The chain combines TRBV2 with TRBJ1-5; D is possibly TRBD1 (6 bases). The germline CDR1 and CDR2 sequences are SNHLY and FYNNEI. This CDR3 is 14 amino acids long. V was shortened by 6 bases and J by 4 bases, with 13 bases between the two germline ends.

This clone has just one count. V gene TRBV7-9 combines with J gene TRBJ1-5; TRBD1 matches at 10 bases. V shed 1 base, J shed 4 bases, and the junction held 1 base outside the gene matches. Per germline, CDR1 SEHNR and CDR2 FQNEAQ (reference sequence). This CDR3 has 15 amino acids. As DNA, the CDR3 is TGTGCCAGCAGCTTAGGGGGACAGGGGAATCAGCCCCAGCATTTT. Translating gives CASSLGGQGNQPQHF. Filled out from reference TRBV7-9 and TRBJ1-5, the complete variable domain reads DTGVSQNPRHKITKRGQNVTFRCDPISEHNRLYWYRQTLGQGPEFLTYFQNEAQLEKSRLLSDRFSAERPKGSFSTLEIQRTEQGDSAMYLCASSLGGQGNQPQHFGDGTRLSIL.

CDR3 DNA: TGCAGCGTTGATACGGACAGGCCCTACGAGCAGTACTTC. Translating it yields CSVDTDRPYEQYF. The chain links TRBV29-1 to TRBJ2-7; 7 bases align to TRBD1. V lost 3 bases, J lost 2 bases, and 4 bases stayed unmatched. The CDR3 consists of 13 residues. In germline, CDR1 is SQVTM, CDR2 ANQGSEA.

This clone was picked up a small number of times. This sequence joins TRBV11-2 and TRBJ2-6; D may be TRBD2 (5 bases). In germline, CDR1 is SGHAT, CDR2 FQNNGV. The CDR3 consists of 15 residues. V was pared by 6 bases and J by 0 bases, with 9 bases between. The DNA of the CDR3 is TGTGCCAGCAGACTAGGATCCTCTGGGGCCAACGTCCTGACTTTC. It is translated as CASRLGSSGANVLTF.

The chain couples TRBV7-2 to TRBJ2-7; 9 bases align to TRBD2. CDR1 is SGHTA, CDR2 FQGNSA, per germline. This CDR3 is built from 15 residues. After removal of 1 base from V and 6 bases from J, the junction contained 7 bases not matched to a gene. Here the CDR3 reads CASSLVAGGPIEQYF. DNA of the CDR3: TGTGCCAGCAGCTTAGTGGCGGGAGGGCCAATCGAGCAGTACTTC.